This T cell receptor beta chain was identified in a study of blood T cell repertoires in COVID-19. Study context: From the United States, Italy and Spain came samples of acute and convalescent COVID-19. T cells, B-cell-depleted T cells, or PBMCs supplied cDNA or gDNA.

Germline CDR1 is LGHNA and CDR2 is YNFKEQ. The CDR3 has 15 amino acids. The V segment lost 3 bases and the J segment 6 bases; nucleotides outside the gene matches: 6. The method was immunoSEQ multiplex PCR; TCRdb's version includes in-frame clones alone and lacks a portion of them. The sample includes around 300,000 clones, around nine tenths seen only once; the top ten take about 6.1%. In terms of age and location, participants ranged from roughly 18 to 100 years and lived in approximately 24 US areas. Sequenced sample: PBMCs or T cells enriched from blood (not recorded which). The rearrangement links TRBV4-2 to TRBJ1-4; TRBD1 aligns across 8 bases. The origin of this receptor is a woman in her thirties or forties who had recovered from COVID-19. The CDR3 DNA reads TGTGCCAGCAGCCAGACAGGGGCGATCGATGAAAAACTGTTTTTT. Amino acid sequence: CASSQTGAIDEKLFF.